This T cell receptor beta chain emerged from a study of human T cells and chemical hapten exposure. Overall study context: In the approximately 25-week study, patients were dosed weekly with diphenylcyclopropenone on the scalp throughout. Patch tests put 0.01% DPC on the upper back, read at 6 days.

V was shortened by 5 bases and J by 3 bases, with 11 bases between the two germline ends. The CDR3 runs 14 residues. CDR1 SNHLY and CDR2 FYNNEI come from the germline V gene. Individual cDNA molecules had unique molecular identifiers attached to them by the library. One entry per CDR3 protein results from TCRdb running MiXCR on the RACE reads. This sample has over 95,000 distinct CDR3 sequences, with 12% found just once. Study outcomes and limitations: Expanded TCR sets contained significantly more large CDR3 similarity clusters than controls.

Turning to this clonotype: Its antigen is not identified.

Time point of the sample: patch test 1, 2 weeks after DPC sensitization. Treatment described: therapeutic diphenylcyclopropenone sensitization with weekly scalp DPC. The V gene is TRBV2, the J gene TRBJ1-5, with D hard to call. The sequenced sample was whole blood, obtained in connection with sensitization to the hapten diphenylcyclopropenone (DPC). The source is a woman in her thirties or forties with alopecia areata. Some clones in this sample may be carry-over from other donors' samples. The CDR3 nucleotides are TGTGCCAGCAGTCGAGGGATGAACAATCAGCCCCAGCATTTT. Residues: CASSRGMNNQPQHF.